Included here is one T cell receptor beta chain sequence, with context. Its cognate antigen has yet to be identified. It has no much larger one-base neighbor in the sample; base qualities were not kept. The sample's time point label is to be understood as: about 28 days (+/-7) after the second vaccine dose. AZD1222 recipients given second doses at about 4 weeks or at about 12 weeks were pooled, since spike-specific TCR depth and breadth were not found to differ between the two schedules. Vaccinee samples were obtained from the UK trials COV001 and COV002, which included a single-blind randomized controlled phase 2/3 trial of AZD1222 (ChAdOx1 nCoV-19) in healthy adults. For TCRbeta chain sequencing, PBMC samples from trial participants were taken at day 0 and at day 28 after the second dose. The CDR3 regions of human TCRbeta chains were analyzed by immunosequencing. On the authors' methods: TCRs in the repertoires were matched against a reference library of SARS-CoV-2-specific TCRs that had been generated with the MIRA antigen-specificity platform. Breadth was defined as the fraction of unique TCRs that were SARS-CoV-2-associated, and depth was defined as the fraction of total T cells that were SARS-CoV-2-associated. Using the MIRA data, each spike-specific TCR was mapped to the spike region that the TCR reacts to and placed in a CD4 or CD8 class. Log10-transformed breadth and depth values were compared by one-way ANOVA with Sidak's multiple comparisons tests. TCRdb re-hosts the immuneACCESS table, in-frame sequences only. Its copies lack some clones; in the studies checked, an unresolved V gene accounts for under half of them, and the cause for the rest is not known. V and J calls plus clone size are reproduced from that table; the DNA served to infer D and trimming. The sample table contains approximately 150,000 clones; only one count was recorded for roughly 90% of them. The ten most abundant clones make up approximately 3.4% of the sample.

The trim is 6 bases for V and 7 bases for J, with a gap of 19 bases between the germline ends. The germline V gene yields MNHEY for CDR1 and SVGAGI for CDR2. The CDR3 goes from the cysteine to the phenylalanine over 14 residues. Only the CDR3 region is kept as DNA, spanning 42 bases read in frame from base 1. The data belong to a study of T cell responses to AZD1222 COVID-19 vaccine (dated by TCRdb to the early 2020s). As for the study more broadly: TCR sequencing was performed for about 250 trial participants, of whom 207 were given two doses of AZD1222 and some 26 were given two doses of MenACWY control vaccine. Trial participants were enrolled by age into subgroups of 18-55, 56-69 and 70-plus years, and 148, 28 and 57 TCR-sequenced participants, respectively, were included in these subgroups. Results and caveats for the whole study, not just this receptor: Reportedly, almost half of the unique spike-specific TCRs recognized epitopes lying outside the regions that are mutated in the B.1.351 and B.1.1.7 variants. Participants were mostly white British and included more females than males, and it was suggested by the authors that clonal diversity may have been underestimated. Only a handful of AZD1222 recipients were SARS-CoV-2 seropositive at baseline, limiting conclusions about previously exposed vaccinees. After two AZD1222 doses, spike-specific TCR breadth and depth were significantly higher than at day 0 and than in MenACWY recipients. No day 14 peak-response samples were available, so repertoires were characterized only after the peak T cell response. In the small 56-69-year group, the increase in depth fell short of significance, most likely because of low power. Vaccine-associated CD4 TCRs spanned the whole spike protein, with dominant responses in regions 160-218 and 743-854.

Here the chain combines TRBV6-5 and TRBJ2-7, with a tentative D call of TRBD1 or TRBD2, each matching 6 bases. This sequence originates from an adult who received the AZD1222 COVID-19 vaccine. Sequencing was performed on peripheral blood, taken 28 days after the second AZD1222 dose. The bases read TGTGCCAGCAGGGAGCATATCAGGGGAGGTGAGCAGTACTTC. Translated, this is CASREHIRGGEQYF.